This T cell receptor beta chain appears in the sequencing data of a study of shared clonotypes between healthy human individuals. Sequencing was performed with immunoSEQ multiplex PCR; in TCRdb, only in-frame clones are kept and a portion is missing. The table shows around 2,000,000 clones, with 85% to 95% occurring only once. For this clone: Its antigen is not identified.

Trimming removed 0 bases from V and 4 bases from J, with 6 bases in between. This CDR3 has 14 amino acids. The germline V gene encodes CDR1 ENHRY and CDR2 SYGVKD. All the donors were Caucasian adults who lived in Nashville, Tennessee. Study-level points and caveats: Among donors, clonotype sharing was expected to be affected by sequencing depth.

The rearrangement links TRBV10-3 to TRBJ2-2, with unresolved D. Material for sequencing was naive CD4+ T cells sorted from blood. Indicated subset: CD45RA+ positively selected. The clonotype was recovered from a man between 18 and 35 years old in good health. Here the CDR3 reads CAISESPGTGELFF. The CDR3, as DNA: TGTGCCATCAGTGAGTCGCCGGGCACCGGGGAGCTGTTTTTT.